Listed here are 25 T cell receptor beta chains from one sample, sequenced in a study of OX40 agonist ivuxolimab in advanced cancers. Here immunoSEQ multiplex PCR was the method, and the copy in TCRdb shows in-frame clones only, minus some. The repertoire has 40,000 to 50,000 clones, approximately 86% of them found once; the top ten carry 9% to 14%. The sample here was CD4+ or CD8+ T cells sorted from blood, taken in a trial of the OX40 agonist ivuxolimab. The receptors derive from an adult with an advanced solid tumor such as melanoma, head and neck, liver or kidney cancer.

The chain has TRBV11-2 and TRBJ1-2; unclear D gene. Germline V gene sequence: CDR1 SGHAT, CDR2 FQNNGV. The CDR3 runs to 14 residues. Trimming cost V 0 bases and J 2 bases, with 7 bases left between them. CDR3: CASSLDPRNYGYTF. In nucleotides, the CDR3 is TGTGCCAGCAGCTTAGATCCCAGAAACTATGGCTACACCTTC.

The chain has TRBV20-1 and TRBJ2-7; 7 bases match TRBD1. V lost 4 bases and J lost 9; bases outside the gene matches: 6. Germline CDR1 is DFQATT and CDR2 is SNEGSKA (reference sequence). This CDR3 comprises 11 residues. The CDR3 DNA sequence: TGCAGTGCTAAGACAGGGCGCCCGCAGTACTTC. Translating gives CSAKTGRPQYF.

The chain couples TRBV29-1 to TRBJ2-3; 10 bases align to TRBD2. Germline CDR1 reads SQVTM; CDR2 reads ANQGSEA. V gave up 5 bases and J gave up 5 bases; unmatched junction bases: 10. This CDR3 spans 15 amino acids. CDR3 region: CSVQISGGAIDTQYF. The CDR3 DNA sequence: TGCAGCGTTCAAATCAGCGGGGGGGCCATAGATACGCAGTATTTT.

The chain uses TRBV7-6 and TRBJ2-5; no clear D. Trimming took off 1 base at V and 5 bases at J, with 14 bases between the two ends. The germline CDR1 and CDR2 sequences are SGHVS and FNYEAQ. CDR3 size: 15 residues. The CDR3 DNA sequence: TGTGCCAGCAGCTTAGAGTGGTCGTTATGGGAGACCCAGTACTTC. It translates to CASSLEWSLWETQYF.

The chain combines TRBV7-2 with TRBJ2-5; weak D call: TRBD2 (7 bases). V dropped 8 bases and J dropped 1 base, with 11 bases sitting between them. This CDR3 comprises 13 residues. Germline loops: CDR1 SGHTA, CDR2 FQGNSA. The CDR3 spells CASGGGLQETQYF. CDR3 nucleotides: TGTGCCAGCGGGGGGGGGCTCCAAGAGACCCAGTACTTC.

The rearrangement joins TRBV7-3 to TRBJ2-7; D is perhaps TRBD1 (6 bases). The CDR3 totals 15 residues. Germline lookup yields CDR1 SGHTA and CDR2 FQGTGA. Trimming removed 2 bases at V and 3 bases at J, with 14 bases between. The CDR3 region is CASSLGGQISYEQYF. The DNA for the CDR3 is TGTGCCAGCAGCTTAGGTGGACAGATAAGCTACGAGCAGTACTTC.

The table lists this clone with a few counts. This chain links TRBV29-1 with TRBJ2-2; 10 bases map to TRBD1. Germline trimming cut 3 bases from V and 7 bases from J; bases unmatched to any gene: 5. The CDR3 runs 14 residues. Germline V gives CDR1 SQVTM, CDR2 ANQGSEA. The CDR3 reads CSVEGTGANGELFF. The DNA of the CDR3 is TGCAGCGTTGAGGGGACAGGGGCGAACGGGGAGCTGTTTTTT.

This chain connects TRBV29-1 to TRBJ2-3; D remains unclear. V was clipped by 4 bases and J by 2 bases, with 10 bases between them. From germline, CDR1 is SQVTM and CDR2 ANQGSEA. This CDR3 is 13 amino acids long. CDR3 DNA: TGCAGCGTTGGAGAGACCCCCACAGATACGCAGTATTTT. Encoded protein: CSVGETPTDTQYF.

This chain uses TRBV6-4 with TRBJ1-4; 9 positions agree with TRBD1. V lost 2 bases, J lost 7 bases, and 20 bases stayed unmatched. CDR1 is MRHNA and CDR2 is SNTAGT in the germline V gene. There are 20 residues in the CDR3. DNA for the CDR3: TGTGCCAGCAGTGACAGCCCTTTTGGGACAGGGAGTCCCAAGGGTGAAAAACTGTTTTTT. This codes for CASSDSPFGTGSPKGEKLFF.

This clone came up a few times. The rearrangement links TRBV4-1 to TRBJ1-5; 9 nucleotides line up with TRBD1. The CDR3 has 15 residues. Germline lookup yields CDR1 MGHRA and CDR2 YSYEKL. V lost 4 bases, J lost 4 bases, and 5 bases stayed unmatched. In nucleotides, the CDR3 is TGCGCCAGCAGCCGGGGACAGGGTAAAAATCAGCCCCAGCATTTT. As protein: CASSRGQGKNQPQHF.

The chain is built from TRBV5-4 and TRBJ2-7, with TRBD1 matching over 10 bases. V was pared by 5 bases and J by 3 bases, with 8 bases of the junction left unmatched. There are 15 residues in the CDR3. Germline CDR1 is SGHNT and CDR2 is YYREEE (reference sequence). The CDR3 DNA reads TGTGCCAGCAGAGCCGAGGGGACAGGGGACTACGAGCAGTACTTC. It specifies CASRAEGTGDYEQYF.

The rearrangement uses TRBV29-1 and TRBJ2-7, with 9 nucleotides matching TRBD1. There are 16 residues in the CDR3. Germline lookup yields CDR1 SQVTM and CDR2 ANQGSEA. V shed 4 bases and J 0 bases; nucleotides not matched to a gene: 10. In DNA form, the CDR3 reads TGCAGCGTTGTATTTCCGGACAGGGGATTCTCCTACGAGCAGTACTTC. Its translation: CSVVFPDRGFSYEQYF.

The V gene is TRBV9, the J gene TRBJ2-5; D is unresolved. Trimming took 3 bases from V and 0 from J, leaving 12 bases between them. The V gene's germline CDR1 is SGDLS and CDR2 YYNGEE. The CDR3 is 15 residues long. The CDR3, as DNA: TGTGCCAGCAGCGCCTCAGGTCTGTACCAAGAGACCCAGTACTTC. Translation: CASSASGLYQETQYF.

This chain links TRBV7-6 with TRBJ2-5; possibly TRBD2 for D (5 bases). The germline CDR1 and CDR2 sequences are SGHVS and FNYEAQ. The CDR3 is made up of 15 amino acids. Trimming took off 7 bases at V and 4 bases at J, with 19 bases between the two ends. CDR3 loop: CASMEAASLGETQYF. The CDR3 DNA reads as TGTGCCAGCATGGAAGCGGCTTCCCTGGGAGAGACCCAGTACTTC.

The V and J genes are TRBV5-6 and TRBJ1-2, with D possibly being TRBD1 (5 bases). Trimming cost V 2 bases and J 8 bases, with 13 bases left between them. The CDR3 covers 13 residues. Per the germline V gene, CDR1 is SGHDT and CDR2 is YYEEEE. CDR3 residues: CASSFRGVEGYTF. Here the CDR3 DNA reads TGTGCCAGCAGCTTCCGGGGGGTTGAAGGCTACACCTTC.

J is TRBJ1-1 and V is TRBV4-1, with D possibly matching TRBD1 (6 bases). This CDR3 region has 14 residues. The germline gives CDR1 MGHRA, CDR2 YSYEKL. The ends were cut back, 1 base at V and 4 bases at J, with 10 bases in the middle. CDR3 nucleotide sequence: TGCGCCAGCAGCCAAGGTTCCAGGGGCACTGAAGCTTTCTTT. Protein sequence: CASSQGSRGTEAFF.

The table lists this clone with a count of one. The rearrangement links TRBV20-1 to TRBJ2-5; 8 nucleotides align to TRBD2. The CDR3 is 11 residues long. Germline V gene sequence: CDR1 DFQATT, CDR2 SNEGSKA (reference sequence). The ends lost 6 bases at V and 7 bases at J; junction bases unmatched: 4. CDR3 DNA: TGCAGTGCAACGGGACTAGGGACCCAGTACTTC. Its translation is CSATGLGTQYF.

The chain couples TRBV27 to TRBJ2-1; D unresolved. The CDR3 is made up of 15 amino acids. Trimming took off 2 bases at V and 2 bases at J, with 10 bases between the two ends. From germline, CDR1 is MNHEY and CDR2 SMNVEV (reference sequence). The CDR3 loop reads CASSLKGVAYNEQFF. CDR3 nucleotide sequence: TGTGCCAGCAGTTTAAAAGGAGTCGCCTACAATGAGCAGTTCTTC.

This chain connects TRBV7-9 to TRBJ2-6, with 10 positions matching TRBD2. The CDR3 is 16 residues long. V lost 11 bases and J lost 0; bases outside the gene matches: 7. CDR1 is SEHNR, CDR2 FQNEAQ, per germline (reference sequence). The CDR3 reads CAVRTSGRSGANVLTF. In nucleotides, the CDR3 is TGTGCCGTTCGGACTAGCGGCCGCTCTGGGGCCAACGTCCTGACTTTC.

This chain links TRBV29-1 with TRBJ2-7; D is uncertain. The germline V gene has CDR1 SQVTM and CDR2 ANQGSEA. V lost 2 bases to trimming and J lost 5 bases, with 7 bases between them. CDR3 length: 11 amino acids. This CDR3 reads CSVELTHEQYF. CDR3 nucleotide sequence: TGCAGCGTTGAATTAACTCACGAGCAGTACTTC.

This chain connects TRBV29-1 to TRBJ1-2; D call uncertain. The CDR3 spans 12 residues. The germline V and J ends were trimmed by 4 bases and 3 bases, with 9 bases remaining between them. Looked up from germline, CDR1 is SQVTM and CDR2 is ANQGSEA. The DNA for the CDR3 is TGCAGCGTTGTCCGACCTGACTATGGCTACACCTTC. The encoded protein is CSVVRPDYGYTF.

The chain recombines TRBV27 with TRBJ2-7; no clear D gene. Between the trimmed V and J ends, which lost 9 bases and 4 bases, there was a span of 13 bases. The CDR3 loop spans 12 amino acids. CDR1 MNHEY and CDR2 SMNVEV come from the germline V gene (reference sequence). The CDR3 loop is CASGRQEYEQYF. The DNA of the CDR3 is TGTGCCAGTGGCCGGCAGGAGTACGAGCAGTACTTC.

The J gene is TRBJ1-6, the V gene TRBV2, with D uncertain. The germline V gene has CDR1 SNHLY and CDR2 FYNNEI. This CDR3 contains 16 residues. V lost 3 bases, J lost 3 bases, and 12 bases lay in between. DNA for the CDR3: TGTGCCAGCAGTGACTATGGGCAGCTCTATAATTCACCCCTCCACTTT. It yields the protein CASSDYGQLYNSPLHF.

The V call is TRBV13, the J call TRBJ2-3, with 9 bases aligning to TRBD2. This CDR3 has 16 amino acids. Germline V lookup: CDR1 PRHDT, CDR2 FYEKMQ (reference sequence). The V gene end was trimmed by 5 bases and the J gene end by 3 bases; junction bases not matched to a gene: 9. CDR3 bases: TGTGCCAGCAGCCCCCTGGCGGGGGGGCGGACAGATACGCAGTATTTT. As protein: CASSPLAGGRTDTQYF.

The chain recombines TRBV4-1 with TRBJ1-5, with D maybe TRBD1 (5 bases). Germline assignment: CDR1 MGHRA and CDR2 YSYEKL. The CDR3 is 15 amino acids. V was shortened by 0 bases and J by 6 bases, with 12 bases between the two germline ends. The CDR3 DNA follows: TGCGCCAGCAGCCAAGAGGGGGGGGGAGGTCAGCCCCAGCATTTT. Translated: CASSQEGGGGQPQHF.